This TCR beta chain comes out of a study of blood T cell repertoires in COVID-19. The repertoire was sequenced with immunoSEQ multiplex PCR; TCRdb's copy has only in-frame clones and lacks some. The repertoire includes over 70,000 clones, 80% of them detected once, and around 10% sits in the top ten. The CDR3 consists of 13 residues. With 8 bases clipped from V and 6 bases from J, the junction kept 7 bases outside the gene matches. Looked up from germline, CDR1 is LNHDA and CDR2 is SQIVND (reference sequence). The rearrangement uses TRBV19 and TRBJ2-7, with 10 positions matching TRBD1. The receptor was derived from a woman in her 70s with acute or convalescent COVID-19. Sample: peripheral blood. The CDR3 here is CASGGTGDSEQYF. CDR3 sequence (DNA): TGTGCCAGTGGAGGGACAGGGGATTCCGAGCAGTACTTC.